The T cell receptor beta chain described here comes from a study of preoperative IRX-2 immunotherapy in early breast cancer. V lost 6 bases and J 5 bases, leaving 14 bases between the germline ends. Germline assignment: CDR1 MRHNA and CDR2 SNTAGT. The CDR3 covers 14 residues. Assay used: immunoSEQ multiplex PCR; TCRdb lists only in-frame clones, some missing. In the table there are about 98,000 clones, more than 80% of which are singletons. Documented treatment: preoperative locoregional IRX-2 cytokine immunotherapy. Samples came from a phase Ib trial of preoperative locoregional IRX-2 cytokine immunotherapy.

This TCR came from a human donor with breast cancer. The J gene is TRBJ2-1, the V gene TRBV6-4; the D is unclear. This material consisted of tumor tissue, taken after IRX-2 immunotherapy. The CDR3 DNA is TGTGCCAGCAGAAGGGCCCCTTCGGACAATGAGCAGTTCTTC. Its protein product is CASRRAPSDNEQFF.